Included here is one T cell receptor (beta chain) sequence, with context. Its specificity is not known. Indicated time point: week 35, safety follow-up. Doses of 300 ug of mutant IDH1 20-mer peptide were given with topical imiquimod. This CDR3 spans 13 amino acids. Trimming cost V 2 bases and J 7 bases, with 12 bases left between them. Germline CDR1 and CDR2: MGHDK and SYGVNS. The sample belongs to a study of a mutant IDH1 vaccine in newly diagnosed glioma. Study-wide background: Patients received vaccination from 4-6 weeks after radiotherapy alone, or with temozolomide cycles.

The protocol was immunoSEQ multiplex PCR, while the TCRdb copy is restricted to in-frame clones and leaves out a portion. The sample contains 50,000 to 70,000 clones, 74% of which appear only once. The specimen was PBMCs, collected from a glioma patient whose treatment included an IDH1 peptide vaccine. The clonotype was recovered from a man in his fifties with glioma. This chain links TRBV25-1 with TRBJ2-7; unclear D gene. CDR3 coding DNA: TGTGCCAGCAGTGAACTCACGGGTTATGAGCAGTACTTC. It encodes CASSELTGYEQYF.